A selection of T cell receptor beta chains follows, all from one sample in a study of cytomegalovirus exposure and HLA in healthy donors. The assay was immunoSEQ multiplex PCR, and TCRdb's table has in-frame clones only and misses some. The sample lists roughly 240,000 clones, 70% to 90% seen once, with 0.2% to 0.25% in the top ten. The specimen was PBMCs. Receptor source: a girl aged 2-10 years in good health and CMV-seronegative. Each CDR3 is given with its conserved first and last residue. D genes are given only for firm matches. Part of the rows lack a size; the others show once, few, many or a class for expanded clones.

J gene: TRBJ1-2; V gene: TRBV27; clone size: .; D gene: TRBD1; CDR3 protein: CASSLSTGFGYGYTF; CDR3 DNA: TGTGCCAGCAGTTTATCGACAGGGTTCGGGTATGGCTACACCTTC
J gene: TRBJ1-4; V gene: TRBV7-6; clone size: .; D gene: .; CDR3 protein: CASTLRGEKLFF; CDR3 DNA: TGTGCCAGCACCTTACGAGGCGAAAAACTGTTTTTT
J gene: TRBJ2-3; V gene: TRBV29-1; clone size: .; D gene: TRBD2; CDR3 protein: CSVIAGRTDTQYF; CDR3 DNA: TGCAGCGTGATAGCGGGCCGCACAGATACGCAGTATTTT
J gene: TRBJ2-7; V gene: TRBV20-1; clone size: .; D gene: .; CDR3 protein: CSASLREQYF; CDR3 DNA: TGCAGTGCTAGCTTGCGGGAGCAGTACTTC
J gene: TRBJ2-1; V gene: TRBV7-3; clone size: .; D gene: TRBD2; CDR3 protein: CASSLLAGGHNEQFF; CDR3 DNA: TGTGCCAGCAGCCTATTAGCGGGGGGCCACAATGAGCAGTTCTTC
J gene: TRBJ2-5; V gene: TRBV29-1; clone size: .; D gene: TRBD2; CDR3 protein: CSVDARAGVFVGTQYF; CDR3 DNA: TGCAGCGTTGACGCGAGGGCGGGGGTCTTCGTGGGGACCCAGTACTTC
J gene: TRBJ2-7; V gene: TRBV5-1; clone size: once; D gene: TRBD2; CDR3 protein: CTSSERGGSYEQYF; CDR3 DNA: TGCACCAGCAGTGAGCGGGGAGGCTCCTACGAGCAGTACTTC
J gene: TRBJ2-6; V gene: TRBV18; clone size: .; D gene: .; CDR3 protein: CASAGTAGANVLTF; CDR3 DNA: TGTGCCAGCGCGGGGACAGCTGGGGCCAACGTCCTGACTTTC
J gene: TRBJ1-5; V gene: TRBV2; clone size: .; D gene: .; CDR3 protein: CASSEALRGWDQPQHF; CDR3 DNA: TGTGCCAGCAGTGAAGCGCTTCGGGGGTGGGATCAGCCCCAGCATTTT
J gene: TRBJ1-2; V gene: TRBV18; clone size: .; D gene: TRBD1; CDR3 protein: CASSPDRASNGYTF; CDR3 DNA: TGTGCCAGCTCACCAGACAGGGCGTCGAACGGCTACACCTTC
J gene: TRBJ1-1; V gene: TRBV7-9; clone size: .; D gene: .; CDR3 protein: CASSPQGNTEAFF; CDR3 DNA: TGTGCCAGCAGCCCGCAGGGGAACACTGAAGCTTTCTTT
J gene: TRBJ1-5; V gene: TRBV30; clone size: .; D gene: TRBD1; CDR3 protein: CAWSVPQGNQPQHF; CDR3 DNA: TGTGCCTGGAGTGTACCACAGGGGAATCAGCCCCAGCATTTT
J gene: TRBJ1-1; V gene: TRBV30; clone size: .; D gene: TRBD1; CDR3 protein: CAWTSSTGVRTEAFF; CDR3 DNA: TGTGCCTGGACATCTTCGACAGGGGTGCGGACTGAAGCTTTCTTT
J gene: TRBJ2-5; V gene: TRBV20-1; clone size: .; D gene: .; CDR3 protein: CSARTEETQYF; CDR3 DNA: TGCAGTGCTAGAACCGAGGAGACCCAGTACTTC
J gene: TRBJ2-1; V gene: TRBV11-3; clone size: .; D gene: .; CDR3 protein: CASSLSTGWEQFF; CDR3 DNA: TGTGCCAGCAGCTTAAGTACGGGATGGGAGCAGTTCTTC
J gene: TRBJ2-3; V gene: TRBV25-1; clone size: .; D gene: .; CDR3 protein: CASSPGPDTQYF; CDR3 DNA: TGTGCCAGCAGTCCAGGGCCAGATACGCAGTATTTT
J gene: TRBJ2-7; V gene: TRBV7-8; clone size: .; D gene: TRBD1; CDR3 protein: CASSLRDSSYEQYF; CDR3 DNA: TGTGCCAGCAGCTTAAGGGACAGCTCCTACGAGCAGTACTTC
J gene: TRBJ2-7; V gene: TRBV7-9; clone size: .; D gene: .; CDR3 protein: CASSLGRGPLYEQYF; CDR3 DNA: TGTGCCAGCAGCTTGGGGCGGGGGCCGCTCTACGAGCAGTACTTC
J gene: TRBJ2-2; V gene: TRBV5-1; clone size: .; D gene: TRBD1; CDR3 protein: CASSQDRAAATGELFF; CDR3 DNA: TGCGCCAGCAGCCAAGACAGGGCTGCGGCCACCGGGGAGCTGTTTTTT
J gene: TRBJ2-7; V gene: TRBV6-1; clone size: .; D gene: .; CDR3 protein: CASSALYEQYF; CDR3 DNA: TGTGCCAGCAGTGCGCTTTACGAGCAGTACTTC
J gene: TRBJ1-5; V gene: TRBV7-6; clone size: .; D gene: .; CDR3 protein: CASSLSSGGNQPQHF; CDR3 DNA: TGTGCCAGCAGCTTAAGCTCAGGCGGCAATCAGCCCCAGCATTTT
J gene: TRBJ2-7; V gene: TRBV6-7; clone size: once; D gene: .; CDR3 protein: CASSYPGLRSSYEQYF; CDR3 DNA: TGTGCCAGCAGTTACCCAGGACTCCGTTCCTCCTACGAGCAGTACTTC
J gene: TRBJ2-7; V gene: TRBV4-2; clone size: .; D gene: .; CDR3 protein: CASSPSESPSYEQYF; CDR3 DNA: TGTGCCAGCAGCCCAAGCGAATCCCCTTCCTACGAGCAGTACTTC
J gene: TRBJ2-5; V gene: TRBV2; clone size: .; D gene: .; CDR3 protein: CASSPRTGGKETQYF; CDR3 DNA: TGTGCCAGCAGTCCTCGGACAGGAGGGAAAGAGACCCAGTACTTC
J gene: TRBJ1-4; V gene: TRBV10-3; clone size: .; D gene: TRBD1; CDR3 protein: CAIGLAGGPNEKLFF; CDR3 DNA: TGTGCCATCGGTTTGGCAGGGGGTCCTAATGAAAAACTGTTTTTT
J gene: TRBJ2-5; V gene: TRBV7-8; clone size: once; D gene: TRBD1; CDR3 protein: CASSTGGKETQYF; CDR3 DNA: TGTGCCAGCAGCACAGGGGGTAAAGAGACCCAGTACTTC
J gene: TRBJ1-1; V gene: TRBV6-5; clone size: .; D gene: .; CDR3 protein: CASSRTVNTEAFF; CDR3 DNA: TGTGCCAGCAGCCGCACGGTGAACACTGAAGCTTTCTTT
J gene: TRBJ2-7; V gene: TRBV11-2; clone size: .; D gene: TRBD2; CDR3 protein: CASSLGGGFYEQYF; CDR3 DNA: TGTGCCAGCAGCTTAGGGGGGGGGTTCTACGAGCAGTACTTC